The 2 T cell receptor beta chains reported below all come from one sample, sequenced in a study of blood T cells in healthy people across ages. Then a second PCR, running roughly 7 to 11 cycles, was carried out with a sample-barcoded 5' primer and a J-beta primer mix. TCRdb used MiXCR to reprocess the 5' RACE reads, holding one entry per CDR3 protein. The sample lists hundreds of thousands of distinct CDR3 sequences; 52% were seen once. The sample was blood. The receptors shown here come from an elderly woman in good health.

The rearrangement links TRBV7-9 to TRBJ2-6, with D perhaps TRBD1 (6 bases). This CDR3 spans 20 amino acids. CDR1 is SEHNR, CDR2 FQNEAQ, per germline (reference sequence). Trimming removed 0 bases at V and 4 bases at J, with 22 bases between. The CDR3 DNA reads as TGTGCCAGCAGCTTAGCTGTCCTCCGGGACAACCGTGGCGGGGCCAACGTCCTGACTTTC. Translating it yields CASSLAVLRDNRGGANVLTF.

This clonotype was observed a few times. CDR3 sequence: CSAEPGDGSYEQYF. CDR3 coding DNA: TGCAGTGCTGAACCCGGGGACGGCTCCTACGAGCAGTACTTC. The V gene is TRBV20-1, the J gene TRBJ2-7; tentatively, D is TRBD1 or TRBD2 (5 bases each). Germline V gene lookup returns CDR1 DFQATT and CDR2 SNEGSKA (reference sequence). The V end lost 5 bases, the J end lost 0 bases, and 14 bases lay between the germline ends. This CDR3 region has 14 residues.